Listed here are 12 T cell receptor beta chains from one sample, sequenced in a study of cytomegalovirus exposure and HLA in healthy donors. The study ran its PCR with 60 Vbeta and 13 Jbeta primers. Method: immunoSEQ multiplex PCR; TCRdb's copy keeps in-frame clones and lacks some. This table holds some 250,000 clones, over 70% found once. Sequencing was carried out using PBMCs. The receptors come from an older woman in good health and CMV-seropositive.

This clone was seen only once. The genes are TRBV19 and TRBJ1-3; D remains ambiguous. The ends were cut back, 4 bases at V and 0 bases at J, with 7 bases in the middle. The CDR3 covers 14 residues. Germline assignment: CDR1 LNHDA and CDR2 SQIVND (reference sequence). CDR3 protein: CASSKQHSGNTIYF. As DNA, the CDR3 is TGTGCCAGTAGTAAACAGCACTCTGGAAACACCATATATTTT.

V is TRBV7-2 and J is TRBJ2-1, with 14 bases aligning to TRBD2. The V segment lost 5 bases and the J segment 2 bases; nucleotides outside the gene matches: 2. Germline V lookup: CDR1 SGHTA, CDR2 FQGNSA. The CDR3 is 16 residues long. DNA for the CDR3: TGTGCCAGCAGCCCGACTAGCGGGGGGGCCTACAATGAGCAGTTCTTC. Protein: CASSPTSGGAYNEQFF.

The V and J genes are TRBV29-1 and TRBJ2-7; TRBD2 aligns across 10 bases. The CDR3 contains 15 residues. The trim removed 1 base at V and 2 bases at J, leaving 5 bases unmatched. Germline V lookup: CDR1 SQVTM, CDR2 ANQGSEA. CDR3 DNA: TGCAGCGTTGAAGGGACAGGACTAGCGGCCTACGAGCAGTACTTC. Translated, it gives CSVEGTGLAAYEQYF.

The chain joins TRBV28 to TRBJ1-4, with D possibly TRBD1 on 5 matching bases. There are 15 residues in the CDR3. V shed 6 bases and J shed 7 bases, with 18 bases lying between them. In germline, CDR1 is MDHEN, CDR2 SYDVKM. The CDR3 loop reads CASRSLIGALEKLFF. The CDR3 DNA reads TGTGCCAGCAGAAGCCTTATTGGGGCGCTTGAAAAACTGTTTTTT.

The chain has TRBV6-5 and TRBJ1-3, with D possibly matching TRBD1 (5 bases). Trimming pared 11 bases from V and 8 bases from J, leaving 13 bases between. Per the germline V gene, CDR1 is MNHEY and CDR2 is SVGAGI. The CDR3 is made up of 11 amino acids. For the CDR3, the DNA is TGTGCCGCGCGGCAGGGATACACCATATATTTT. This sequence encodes CAARQGYTIYF.

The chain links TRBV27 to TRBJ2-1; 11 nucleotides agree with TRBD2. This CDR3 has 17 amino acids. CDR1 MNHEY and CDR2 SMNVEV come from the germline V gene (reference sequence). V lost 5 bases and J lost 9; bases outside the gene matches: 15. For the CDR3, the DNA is TGTGCCAGCAGTGGACAGGGCGGTGGGACTAGCGGAGGTGAGCAGTTCTTC. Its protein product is CASSGQGGGTSGGEQFF.

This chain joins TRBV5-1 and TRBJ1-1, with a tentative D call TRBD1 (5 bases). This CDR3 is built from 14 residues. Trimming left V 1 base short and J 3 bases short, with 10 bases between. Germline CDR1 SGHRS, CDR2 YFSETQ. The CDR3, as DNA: TGCGCCAGCAGCTTGAATGGGGGGGACACTGAAGCTTTCTTT. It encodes CASSLNGGDTEAFF.

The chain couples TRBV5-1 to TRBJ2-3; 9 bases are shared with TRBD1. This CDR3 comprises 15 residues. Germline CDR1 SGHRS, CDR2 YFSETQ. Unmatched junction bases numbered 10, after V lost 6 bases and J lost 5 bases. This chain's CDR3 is CASNRGQGPGDTQYF. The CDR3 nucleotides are TGCGCCAGCAACAGGGGACAGGGACCGGGAGATACGCAGTATTTT.

CDR3 bases: TGTGCCAGCAGCTTTGTCGCCAGCGGGATCGGGGAGCAGTTCTTC. Protein sequence: CASSFVASGIGEQFF. This chain links TRBV5-6 with TRBJ2-1; 7 bases are shared with TRBD2. CDR1 SGHDT and CDR2 YYEEEE come from the germline V gene. The CDR3 loop spans 15 amino acids. V shed 2 bases and J 10 bases; nucleotides not matched to a gene: 12. Variable domain in full (rest from reference TRBV5-6 and TRBJ2-1): DAGVTQSPTHLIKTRGQQVTLRCSPKSGHDTVSWYQQALGQGPQFIFQYYEEEERQRGNFPDRFSGHQFPNYSSELNVNALLLGDSALYLCASSFVASGIGEQFFGPGTRLTVL.

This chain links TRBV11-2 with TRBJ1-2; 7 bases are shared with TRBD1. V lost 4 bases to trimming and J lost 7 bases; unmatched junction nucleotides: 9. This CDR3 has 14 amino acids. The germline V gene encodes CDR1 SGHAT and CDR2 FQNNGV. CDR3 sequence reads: CASSSDRVLVGYTF. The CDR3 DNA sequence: TGTGCCAGCAGCTCCGACAGGGTATTGGTTGGCTACACCTTC. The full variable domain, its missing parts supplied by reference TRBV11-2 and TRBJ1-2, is EAGVAQSPRYKIIEKRQSVAFWCNPISGHATLYWYQQILGQGPKLLIQFQNNGVVDDSQLPKDRFSAERLKGVDSTLKIQPAKLEDSAVYLCASSSDRVLVGYTFGSGTRLTVV.

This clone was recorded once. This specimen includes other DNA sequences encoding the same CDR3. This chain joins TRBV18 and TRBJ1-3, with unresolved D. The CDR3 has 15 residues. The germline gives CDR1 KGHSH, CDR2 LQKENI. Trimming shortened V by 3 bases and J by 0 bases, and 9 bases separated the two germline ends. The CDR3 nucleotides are TGTGCCAGCTCACCCGACCGGAGCTCTGGAAACACCATATATTTT. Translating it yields CASSPDRSSGNTIYF.

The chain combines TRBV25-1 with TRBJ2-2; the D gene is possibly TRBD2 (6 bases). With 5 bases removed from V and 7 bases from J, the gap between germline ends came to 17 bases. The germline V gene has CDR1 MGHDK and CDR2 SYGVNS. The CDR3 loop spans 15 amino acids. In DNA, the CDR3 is TGTGCCAGCAGTCGGAGGGCCCTAAACGGCGGGGAGCTGTTTTTT. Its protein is CASSRRALNGGELFF. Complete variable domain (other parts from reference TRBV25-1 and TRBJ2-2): EADIYQTPRYLVIGTGKKITLECSQTMGHDKMYWYQQDPGMELHLIHYSYGVNSTEKGDLSSESTVSRIRTEHFPLTLESARPSHTSQYLCASSRRALNGGELFFGEGSRLTVL.